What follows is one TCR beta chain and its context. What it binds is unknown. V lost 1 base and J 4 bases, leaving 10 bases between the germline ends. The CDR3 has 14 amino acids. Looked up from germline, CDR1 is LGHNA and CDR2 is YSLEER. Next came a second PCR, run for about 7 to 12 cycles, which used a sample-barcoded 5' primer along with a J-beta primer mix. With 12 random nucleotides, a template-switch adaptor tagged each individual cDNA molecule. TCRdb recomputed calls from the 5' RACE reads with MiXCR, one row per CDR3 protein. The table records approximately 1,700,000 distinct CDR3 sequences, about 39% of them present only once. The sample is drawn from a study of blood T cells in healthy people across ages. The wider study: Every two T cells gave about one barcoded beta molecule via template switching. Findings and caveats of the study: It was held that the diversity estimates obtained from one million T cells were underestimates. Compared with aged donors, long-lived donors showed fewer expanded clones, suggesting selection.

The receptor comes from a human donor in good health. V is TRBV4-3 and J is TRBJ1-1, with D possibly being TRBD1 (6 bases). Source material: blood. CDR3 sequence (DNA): TGCGCCAGCAGCCAAGCAGGGGCCGGCACTGAAGCTTTCTTT. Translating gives CASSQAGAGTEAFF.